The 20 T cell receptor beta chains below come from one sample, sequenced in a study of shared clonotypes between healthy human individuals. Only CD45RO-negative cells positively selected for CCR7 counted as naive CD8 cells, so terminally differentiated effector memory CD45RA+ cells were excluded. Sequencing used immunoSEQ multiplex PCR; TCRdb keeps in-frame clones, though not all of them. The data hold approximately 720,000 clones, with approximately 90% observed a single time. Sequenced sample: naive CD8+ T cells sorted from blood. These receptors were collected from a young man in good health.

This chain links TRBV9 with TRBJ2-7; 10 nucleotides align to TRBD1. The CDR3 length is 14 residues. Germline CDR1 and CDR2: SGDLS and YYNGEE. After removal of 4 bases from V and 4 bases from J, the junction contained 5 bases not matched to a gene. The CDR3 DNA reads TGTGCCAGCAGCCCGGGGGGACAGGGGTACGAGCAGTACTTC. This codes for CASSPGGQGYEQYF.

The CDR3 region has the DNA TGTGCCAGTAGTATAGATCTCGTCGGGACAGGGACCACCGGGGAGCTGTTTTTT. This encodes CASSIDLVGTGTTGELFF. The gene calls are TRBV19 and TRBJ2-2; 9 bases fit TRBD1. This CDR3 region has 18 residues. Germline V CDR1 and CDR2: LNHDA, SQIVND (reference sequence). Unmatched junction bases numbered 9, after V lost 0 bases and J lost 4 bases.

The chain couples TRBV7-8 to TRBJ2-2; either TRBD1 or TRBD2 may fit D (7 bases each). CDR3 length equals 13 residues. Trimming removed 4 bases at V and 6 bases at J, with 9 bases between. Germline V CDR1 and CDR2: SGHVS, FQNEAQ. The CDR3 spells CASSSGGAGELFF. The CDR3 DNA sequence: TGTGCCAGCAGCTCAGGGGGGGCCGGGGAGCTGTTTTTT.

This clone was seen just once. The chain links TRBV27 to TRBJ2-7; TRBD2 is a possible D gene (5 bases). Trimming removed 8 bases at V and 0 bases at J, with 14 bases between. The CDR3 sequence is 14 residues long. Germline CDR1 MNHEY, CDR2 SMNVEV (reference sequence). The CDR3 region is CASLRAANSYEQYF. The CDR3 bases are TGTGCCAGCCTAAGAGCGGCCAACTCCTACGAGCAGTACTTC.

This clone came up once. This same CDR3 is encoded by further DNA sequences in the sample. CDR3: CASSPGGGTYEQYF. The CDR3 region has the DNA TGTGCCAGCAGCCCCGGGGGGGGAACCTACGAGCAGTACTTC. The chain combines TRBV7-9 with TRBJ2-7; 8 bases are a match to TRBD2. From germline, CDR1 is SEHNR and CDR2 FQNEAQ (reference sequence). V trimming: 5 bases; J trimming: 2 bases; junction bases outside the gene matches: 5. The CDR3 spans 14 residues. The full variable domain, in which reference TRBV7-9 and TRBJ2-7 provide the parts outside the CDR3, is DTGVSQNPRHKITKRGQNVTFRCDPISEHNRLYWYRQTLGQGPEFLTYFQNEAQLEKSRLLSDRFSAERPKGSFSTLEIQRTEQGDSAMYLCASSPGGGTYEQYFGPGTRLTVT.

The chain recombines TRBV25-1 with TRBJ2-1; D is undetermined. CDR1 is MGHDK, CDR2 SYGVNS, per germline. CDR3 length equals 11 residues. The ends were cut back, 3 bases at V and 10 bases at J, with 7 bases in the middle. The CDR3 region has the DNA TGTGCCAGCAGTGACAAAGGGGAGCAGTTCTTC. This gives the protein CASSDKGEQFF. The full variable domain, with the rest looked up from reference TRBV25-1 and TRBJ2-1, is EADIYQTPRYLVIGTGKKITLECSQTMGHDKMYWYQQDPGMELHLIHYSYGVNSTEKGDLSSESTVSRIRTEHFPLTLESARPSHTSQYLCASSDKGEQFFGPGTRLTVL.

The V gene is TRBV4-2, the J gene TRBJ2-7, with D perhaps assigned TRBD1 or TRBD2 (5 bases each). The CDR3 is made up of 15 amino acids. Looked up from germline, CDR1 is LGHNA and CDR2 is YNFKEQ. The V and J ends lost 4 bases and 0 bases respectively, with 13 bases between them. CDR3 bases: TGTGCCAGCAGCCTGCTCCGGGACCACTCCTACGAGCAGTACTTC. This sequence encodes CASSLLRDHSYEQYF.

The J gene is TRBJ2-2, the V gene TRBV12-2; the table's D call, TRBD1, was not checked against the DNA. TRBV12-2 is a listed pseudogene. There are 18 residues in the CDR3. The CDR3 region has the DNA TGTGCAAGTCGCTGGCACTCCGAGACAGGGTCGAACACCGGGGAGCTGTTTTTT. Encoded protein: CASRWHSETGSNTGELFF.

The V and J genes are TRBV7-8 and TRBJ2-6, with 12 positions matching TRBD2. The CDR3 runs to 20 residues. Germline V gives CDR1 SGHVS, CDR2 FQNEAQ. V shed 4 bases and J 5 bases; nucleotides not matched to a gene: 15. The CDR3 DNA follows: TGTGCCAGCAGCTACCCGGGACTAGCGGGCCCTACCCGGTGGGCCAACGTCCTGACTTTC. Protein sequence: CASSYPGLAGPTRWANVLTF.

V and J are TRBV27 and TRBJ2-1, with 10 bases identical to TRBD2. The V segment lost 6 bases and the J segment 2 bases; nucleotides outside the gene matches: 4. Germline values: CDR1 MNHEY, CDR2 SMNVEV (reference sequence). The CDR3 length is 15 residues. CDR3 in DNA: TGTGCCAGCAGAGAGGGACTAGCGACCTACAATGAGCAGTTCTTC. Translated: CASREGLATYNEQFF.

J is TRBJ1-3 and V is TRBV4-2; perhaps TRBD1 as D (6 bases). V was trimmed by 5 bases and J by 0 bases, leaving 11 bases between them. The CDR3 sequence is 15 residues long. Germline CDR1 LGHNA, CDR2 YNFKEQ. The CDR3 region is CASSTGYSSGNTIYF. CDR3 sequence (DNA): TGTGCCAGCAGCACAGGGTATAGCTCTGGAAACACCATATATTTT.

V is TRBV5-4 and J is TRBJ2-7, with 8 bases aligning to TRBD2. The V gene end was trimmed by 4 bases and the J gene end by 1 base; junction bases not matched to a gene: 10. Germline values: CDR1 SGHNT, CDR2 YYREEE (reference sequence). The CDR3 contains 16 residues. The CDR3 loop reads CASSGSSGPSSYEQYF. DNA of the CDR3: TGTGCCAGCAGCGGGTCTAGCGGGCCGTCATCCTACGAGCAGTACTTC.

The CDR3 DNA is TGCGCCAGCAGCCAAGAGGTCGGGGAGCAGTTCTTC. Encoded protein: CASSQEVGEQFF. This chain joins TRBV4-1 and TRBJ2-1; D unclear. This CDR3 contains 12 residues. Germline assignment: CDR1 MGHRA and CDR2 YSYEKL. V was cut by 0 bases and J by 10 bases, with 7 bases left in between.

The CDR3 DNA sequence: TGTGCCAGCAGCTTTAGCGGGAGCTCGGACGAGCAGTACTTC. Residues: CASSFSGSSDEQYF. J is TRBJ2-7 and V is TRBV7-8, with 9 bases lining up with TRBD2. The length of the CDR3 is 14 residues. The germline V gene has CDR1 SGHVS and CDR2 FQNEAQ. V was pared by 3 bases and J by 5 bases, with 5 bases of the junction left unmatched.

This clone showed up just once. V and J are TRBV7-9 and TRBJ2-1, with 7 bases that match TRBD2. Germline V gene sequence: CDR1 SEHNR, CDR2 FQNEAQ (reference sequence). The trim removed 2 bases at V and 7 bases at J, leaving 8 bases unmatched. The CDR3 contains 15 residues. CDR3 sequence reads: CASSLPSGEGNEQFF. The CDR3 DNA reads TGTGCCAGCAGCTTACCGAGCGGGGAGGGGAATGAGCAGTTCTTC. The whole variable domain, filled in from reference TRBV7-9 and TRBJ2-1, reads DTGVSQNPRHKITKRGQNVTFRCDPISEHNRLYWYRQTLGQGPEFLTYFQNEAQLEKSRLLSDRFSAERPKGSFSTLEIQRTEQGDSAMYLCASSLPSGEGNEQFFGPGTRLTVL.

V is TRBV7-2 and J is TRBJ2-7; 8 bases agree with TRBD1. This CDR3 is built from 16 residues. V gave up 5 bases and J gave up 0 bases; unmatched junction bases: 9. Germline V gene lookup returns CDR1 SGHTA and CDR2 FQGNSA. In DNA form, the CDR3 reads TGTGCCAGCAGCGACCGACAGGGGCTAAGCTCCTACGAGCAGTACTTC. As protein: CASSDRQGLSSYEQYF.

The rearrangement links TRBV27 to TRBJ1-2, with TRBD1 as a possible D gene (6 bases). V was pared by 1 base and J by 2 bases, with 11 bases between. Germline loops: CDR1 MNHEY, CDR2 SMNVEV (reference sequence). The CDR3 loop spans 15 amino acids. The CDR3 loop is CASSLWAGENYGYTF. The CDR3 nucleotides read TGTGCCAGCAGTTTATGGGCAGGGGAGAACTATGGCTACACCTTC.

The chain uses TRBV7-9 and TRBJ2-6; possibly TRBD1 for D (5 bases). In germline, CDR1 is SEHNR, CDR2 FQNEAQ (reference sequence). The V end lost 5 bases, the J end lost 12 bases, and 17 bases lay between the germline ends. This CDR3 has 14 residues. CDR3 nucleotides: TGTGCCAGCAGCGTTATTACCTACACAGGCGTCCTGACTTTC. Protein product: CASSVITYTGVLTF.

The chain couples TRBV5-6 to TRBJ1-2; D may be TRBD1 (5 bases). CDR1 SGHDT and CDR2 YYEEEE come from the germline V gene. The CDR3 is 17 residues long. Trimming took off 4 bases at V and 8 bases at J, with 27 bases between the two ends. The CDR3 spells CASSPGTVVARVRGYTF. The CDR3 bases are TGTGCCAGCAGCCCGGGGACGGTGGTTGCCAGGGTGAGGGGCTACACCTTC.

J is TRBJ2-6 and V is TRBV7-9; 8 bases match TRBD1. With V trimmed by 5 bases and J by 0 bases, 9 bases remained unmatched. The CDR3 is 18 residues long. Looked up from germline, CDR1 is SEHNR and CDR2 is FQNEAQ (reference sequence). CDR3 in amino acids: CASSPTGTGPSGANVLTF. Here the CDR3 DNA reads TGTGCCAGCAGCCCGACCGGGACAGGCCCCTCTGGGGCCAACGTCCTGACTTTC.